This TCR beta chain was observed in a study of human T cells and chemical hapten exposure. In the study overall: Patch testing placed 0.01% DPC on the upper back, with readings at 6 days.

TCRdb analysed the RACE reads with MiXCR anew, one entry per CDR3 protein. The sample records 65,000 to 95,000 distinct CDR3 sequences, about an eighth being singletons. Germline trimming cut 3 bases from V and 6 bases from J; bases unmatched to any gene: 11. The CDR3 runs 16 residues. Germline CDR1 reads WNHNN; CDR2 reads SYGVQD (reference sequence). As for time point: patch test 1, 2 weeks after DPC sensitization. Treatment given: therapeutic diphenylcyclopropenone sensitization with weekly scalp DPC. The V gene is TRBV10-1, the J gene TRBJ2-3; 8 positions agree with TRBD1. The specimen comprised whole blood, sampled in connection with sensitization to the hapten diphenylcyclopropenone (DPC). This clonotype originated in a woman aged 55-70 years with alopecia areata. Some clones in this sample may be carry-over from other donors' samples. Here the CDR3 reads CASSDNSRTGSDTQYF. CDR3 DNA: TGCGCCAGCAGTGATAATTCGCGGACAGGGTCTGATACGCAGTATTTT.